Presented here are 26 T cell receptor beta chains from one specimen sequenced in a study of T cell responses to AZD1222 COVID-19 vaccine. Only in-frame clones appear in the TCRdb table, and some are missing; sequencing was by immunoSEQ multiplex PCR. The repertoire holds about 130,000 clones, with 80% to 95% as singletons. Sequenced material: peripheral blood, taken on day 0 of AZD1222 vaccination. The receptors stem from an adult in good health.

The chain links TRBV28 to TRBJ1-2; 7 nucleotides match TRBD1. This CDR3 spans 15 amino acids. In germline, CDR1 is MDHEN, CDR2 SYDVKM. V trimming: 5 bases; J trimming: 4 bases; junction bases outside the gene matches: 10. The CDR3 sequence is CASSNATGAPYGYTF. DNA of the CDR3: TGTGCCAGCAGTAACGCCACAGGGGCCCCCTATGGCTACACCTTC.

This clone was detected only once. The rearrangement links TRBV6-5 to TRBJ2-7, with D maybe TRBD1 (6 bases). Trimming stripped 2 bases from V and 2 bases from J, with 13 bases between. The CDR3 runs 15 residues. Germline-derived CDR1 and CDR2 are MNHEY and SVGAGI. DNA of the CDR3: TGTGCCAGCAGTTACACCAGGGGCCGAGCCTACGAGCAGTACTTC. Its translation: CASSYTRGRAYEQYF.

The chain joins TRBV6-1 to TRBJ1-1, with D uncertain. Germline CDR1 is MNHNS and CDR2 is SASEGT. V lost 2 bases and J lost 2, with 9 bases in between. The CDR3 consists of 14 residues. For the CDR3, the DNA is TGTGCCAGCAGTGAAATACAAGGAAACACTGAAGCTTTCTTT. It yields the protein CASSEIQGNTEAFF.

In this sample, this clone turned up once. V usage is TRBV7-9 and J usage is TRBJ1-2; D call uncertain. The CDR3 runs to 15 residues. Germline lookup yields CDR1 SEHNR and CDR2 FQNEAQ (reference sequence). V lost 5 bases, J lost 2 bases, and 15 bases lay in between. The CDR3 region is CASSPNEGKNYGYTF. In nucleotides, the CDR3 is TGTGCCAGCAGCCCCAACGAGGGCAAAAACTATGGCTACACCTTC.

This chain connects TRBV9 to TRBJ1-6; D is unclear. Germline V CDR1 and CDR2: SGDLS, YYNGEE. This CDR3 contains 14 residues. The germline V and J ends were trimmed by 4 bases and 8 bases, with 13 bases remaining between them. The CDR3 reads CASSPHRQDSPLHF. CDR3 sequence (DNA): TGTGCCAGCAGCCCACACCGACAAGATTCACCCCTCCACTTT.

As concerns this clone: One junction end does not reproduce the germline sequence, and a read error may be involved. This sample includes further DNA sequences coding for the same CDR3. This sequence joins TRBV11-3 and TRBJ1-6, with TRBD1 matching 8 bases. In germline, CDR1 is SGHNT, CDR2 YENEEA. This CDR3 region has 15 residues. CDR3 sequence reads: CASSRTGMNNSPLHF. CDR3 DNA sequence: TGTGCCAGCAGCCGGACAGGGATGAATAATTCACCTCTCCACTTT.

V is TRBV7-6 and J is TRBJ2-2; either TRBD1 or TRBD2 may fit D (5 bases each). The CDR3 runs 16 residues. CDR1 is SGHVS, CDR2 FNYEAQ, per germline. V was pared by 5 bases and J by 2 bases, with 15 bases between. The CDR3 loop is CASSPRGTQNTGELFF. The CDR3 DNA reads as TGTGCCAGCAGCCCACGTGGGACGCAAAACACCGGGGAGCTGTTTTTT.

The V gene is TRBV5-5, the J gene TRBJ1-4; D is possibly TRBD1 (5 bases). This CDR3 is 20 amino acids long. V was trimmed by 0 bases and J by 3 bases, leaving 24 bases between them. Germline lookup yields CDR1 SGHKS and CDR2 YYEKEE (reference sequence). The CDR3 DNA reads as TGTGCCAGCAGCTTGGACCGAAGTCGGGGGATCGGGAGGGCTAATGAAAAACTGTTTTTT. Amino acid sequence: CASSLDRSRGIGRANEKLFF.

The rearrangement uses TRBV18 and TRBJ2-1, with D possibly being TRBD1 (6 bases). The CDR3 extends over 14 amino acids. V was cut by 8 bases and J by 4 bases, with 15 bases left in between. Germline CDR1 and CDR2: KGHSH and LQKENI. The DNA for the CDR3 is TGTGCCAGCACCCGCTCCGGACAGTACAATGAGCAGTTCTTC. This encodes CASTRSGQYNEQFF.

The chain couples TRBV19 to TRBJ1-2, with a tentative D call TRBD1 (6 bases). Trimming shortened V by 5 bases and J by 0 bases, and 13 bases separated the two germline ends. CDR1 is LNHDA and CDR2 is SQIVND in the germline V gene (reference sequence). This CDR3 is built from 15 residues. The chain's CDR3 is CASSSRGQANYGYTF. Written as DNA, the CDR3 is TGTGCCAGTAGTTCCCGGGGACAAGCTAACTATGGCTACACCTTC. The complete variable domain, with remaining parts taken from reference TRBV19 and TRBJ1-2, reads DGGITQSPKYLFRKEGQNVTLSCEQNLNHDAMYWYRQDPGQGLRLIYYSQIVNDFQKGDIAEGYSVSREKKESFPLTVTSAQKNPTAFYLCASSSRGQANYGYTFGSGTRLTVV.

This clone came up once. This rearrangement joins TRBV2 to TRBJ2-5; 11 bases align to TRBD2. This CDR3 is built from 14 residues. The germline V gene has CDR1 SNHLY and CDR2 FYNNEI. The J segment lost 1 base and the V segment lost 6 bases, leaving 1 base of the junction unmatched. The chain's CDR3 is CASRGTSGQETQYF. As DNA, the CDR3 is TGTGCCAGCAGGGGGACTAGCGGCCAAGAGACCCAGTACTTC.

A few counts support this clone. The chain recombines TRBV5-1 with TRBJ1-2; 8 nucleotides align to TRBD1. The CDR3 covers 17 residues. V trimming: 2 bases; J trimming: 4 bases; junction bases outside the gene matches: 13. Germline V gives CDR1 SGHRS, CDR2 YFSETQ. CDR3 sequence: CASSFRTGTEPSYGYTF. The CDR3 bases are TGCGCCAGCAGCTTCCGGACAGGGACGGAACCCTCCTATGGCTACACCTTC.

This chain connects TRBV28 to TRBJ2-7, with D possibly TRBD1 on 6 matching bases. The V gene lost 9 bases and the J gene lost 7 bases, with 28 bases spanning the gap. Germline V gene lookup returns CDR1 MDHEN and CDR2 SYDVKM. CDR3 length: 16 amino acids. In DNA form, the CDR3 reads TGTGCCAGTGCCCTCCCCGGGCCAAAAAATAGGGGGGAGCAGTACTTC. Protein: CASALPGPKNRGEQYF. Supplemented by reference TRBV28 and TRBJ2-7, the full variable domain reads DVKVTQSSRYLVKRTGEKVFLECVQDMDHENMFWYRQDPGLGLRLIYFSYDVKMKEKGDIPEGYSVSREKKERFSLILESASTNQTSMYLCASALPGPKNRGEQYFGPGTRLTVT.

This sequence joins TRBV7-2 and TRBJ2-3, with 11 positions matching TRBD2. The germline gives CDR1 SGHTA, CDR2 FQGNSA. This CDR3 is 17 amino acids long. The J segment lost 0 bases and the V segment lost 4 bases, leaving 6 bases of the junction unmatched. CDR3 protein: CASSSQTSGRSTDTQYF. CDR3 DNA: TGTGCCAGCAGCTCACAAACTAGCGGGAGAAGCACAGATACGCAGTATTTT.

The V and J genes are TRBV28 and TRBJ2-7; TRBD1 or TRBD2 may be the D gene (5 bases each). CDR1 is MDHEN, CDR2 SYDVKM, per germline. V was pared by 2 bases and J by 2 bases, with 13 bases between. The CDR3 covers 15 residues. CDR3 in amino acids: CASSLPQLGAYEQYF. Here the CDR3 DNA reads TGTGCCAGCAGTTTACCCCAACTAGGGGCCTACGAGCAGTACTTC.

The gene calls are TRBV10-2 and TRBJ1-5, with TRBD1 matching 7 bases. This CDR3 contains 18 residues. Germline assignment: CDR1 WSHSY and CDR2 SAAADI. The V gene end was trimmed by 0 bases and the J gene end by 2 bases; junction bases not matched to a gene: 10. The CDR3 DNA is TGCGCCAGCAGTGAGTCGGAGGGGGCGACGGTCGGCAATCAGCCCCAGCATTTT. Its protein product is CASSESEGATVGNQPQHF.

Here the CDR3 DNA reads TGTGCCAGCACCCAAGGACTAGCGGGCTACACCGGGGAGCTGTTTTTT. Amino acids: CASTQGLAGYTGELFF. The rearrangement joins TRBV28 to TRBJ2-2; 11 bases are a match to TRBD2. The V segment lost 7 bases and the J segment 3 bases; nucleotides outside the gene matches: 7. The CDR3 spans 16 residues. Germline loops: CDR1 MDHEN, CDR2 SYDVKM.

The chain uses TRBV2 and TRBJ1-2, with D unclear. CDR3 length: 14 amino acids. CDR1 and CDR2 from the germline V gene are SNHLY and FYNNEI. V was clipped by 2 bases and J by 8 bases, with 15 bases between them. This CDR3 reads CASSENLEPGGYTF. CDR3 coding DNA: TGTGCCAGCAGTGAAAATCTGGAACCTGGGGGCTACACCTTC.

This sequence joins TRBV12-3 or TRBV12-4 and TRBJ1-2, with TRBD1 as a possible D gene (5 bases). V lost 5 bases and J lost 9, with 13 bases in between. CDR3 length equals 12 residues. CDR3 amino acids: CASSPGEGSYTF. As DNA, the CDR3 is TGTGCCAGCAGTCCCGGGGAGGGGAGCTACACCTTC.

The chain has TRBV19 and TRBJ1-2; tentatively, D is TRBD1 (5 bases). The CDR3 totals 16 residues. Germline V CDR1 and CDR2: LNHDA, SQIVND (reference sequence). With 4 bases removed from V and 4 bases from J, the gap between germline ends came to 19 bases. In DNA form, the CDR3 reads TGTGCCAGTAGTAAGGGCCTACAGGCGATTGTCTATGGCTACACCTTC. It is translated as CASSKGLQAIVYGYTF.

The chain links TRBV9 to TRBJ2-2; 9 bases are shared with TRBD2. The junction had 6 bases not matched to a gene; V was cut back by 0 bases and J by 3 bases. Germline V lookup: CDR1 SGDLS, CDR2 YYNGEE. This CDR3 is 17 amino acids long. CDR3 sequence reads: CASSVGASGRYTGELFF. CDR3 coding DNA: TGTGCCAGCAGCGTAGGTGCCAGCGGGAGGTACACCGGGGAGCTGTTTTTT. The full variable domain, rest sourced from reference TRBV9 and TRBJ2-2, is DSGVTQTPKHLITATGQRVTLRCSPRSGDLSVYWYQQSLDQGLQFLIQYYNGEERAKGNILERFSAQQFPDLHSELNLSSLELGDSALYFCASSVGASGRYTGELFFGEGSRLTVL.

This chain connects TRBV6-5 to TRBJ1-3, with D tentatively TRBD1 (5 bases). The CDR3 extends over 15 amino acids. Trimming took 0 bases from V and 4 from J, leaving 10 bases between them. The V gene's germline CDR1 is MNHEY and CDR2 SVGAGI. In nucleotides, the CDR3 is TGTGCCAGCAGTTACTCTAGGGACGGAGGAAACACCATATATTTT. This sequence encodes CASSYSRDGGNTIYF.

The chain carries TRBV28 and TRBJ1-4; D might be TRBD1 (5 bases). Germline CDR1 and CDR2: MDHEN and SYDVKM. V was clipped by 6 bases and J by 7 bases, with 12 bases between them. The CDR3 has 13 amino acids. CDR3 DNA: TGTGCCAGCAGGGGCAGGGTTGGTGAAAAACTGTTTTTT. It is translated as CASRGRVGEKLFF.

The chain has TRBV28 and TRBJ1-1, with a possible D match to TRBD1 (5 bases). The CDR3 runs 13 residues. Trimming removed 8 bases at V and 1 base at J, with 11 bases between. The germline V gene has CDR1 MDHEN and CDR2 SYDVKM. The CDR3 reads CASWGGSNTEAFF. The DNA for the CDR3 is TGTGCCAGCTGGGGCGGCTCGAACACTGAAGCTTTCTTT.

The genes are TRBV30 and TRBJ2-2, with D tentatively TRBD2 (5 bases). The CDR3 is 14 residues long. V shed 0 bases and J shed 4 bases, with 9 bases lying between them. Germline V gives CDR1 GTSNPN, CDR2 SVGIG (reference sequence). CDR3 nucleotides: TGTGCCTGGAGTGTCAAGAGGGCCACCGGGGAGCTGTTTTTT. Encoded protein: CAWSVKRATGELFF.

The rearrangement links TRBV9 to TRBJ2-7; the D is unclear. Deletions cut 7 bases from V and 3 bases from J, with 23 bases between. CDR1 and CDR2 from the germline V gene are SGDLS and YYNGEE. The CDR3 runs 16 residues. The CDR3 bases are TGTGCCAGCCCCTGTAGGCCAGAACCTTCTAACTACGAGCAGTACTTC. Its protein is CASPCRPEPSNYEQYF.